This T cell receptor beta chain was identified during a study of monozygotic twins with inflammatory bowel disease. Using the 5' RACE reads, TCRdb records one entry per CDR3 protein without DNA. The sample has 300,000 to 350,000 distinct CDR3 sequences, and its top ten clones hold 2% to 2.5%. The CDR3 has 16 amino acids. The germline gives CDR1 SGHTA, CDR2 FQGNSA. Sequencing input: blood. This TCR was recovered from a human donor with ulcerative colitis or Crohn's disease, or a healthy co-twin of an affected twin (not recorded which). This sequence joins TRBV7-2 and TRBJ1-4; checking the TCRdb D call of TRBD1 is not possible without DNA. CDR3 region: CASSRQGRTTNEKLFF. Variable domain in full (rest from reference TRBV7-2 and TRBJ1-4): GAGVSQSPSNKVTEKGKDVELRCDPISGHTALYWYRQSLGQGLEFLIYFQGNSAPDKSGLPSDRFSAERTGGSVSTLTIQRTQQEDSAVYLCASSRQGRTTNEKLFFGSGTQLSVL.